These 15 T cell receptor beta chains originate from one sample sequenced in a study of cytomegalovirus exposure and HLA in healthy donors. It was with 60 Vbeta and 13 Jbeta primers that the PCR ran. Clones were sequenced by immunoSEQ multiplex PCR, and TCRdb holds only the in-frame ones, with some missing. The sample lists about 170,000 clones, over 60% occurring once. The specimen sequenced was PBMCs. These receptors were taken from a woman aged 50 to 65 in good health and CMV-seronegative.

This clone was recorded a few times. In DNA, the CDR3 is TGTGCCAGCAGCCCCGGACTAGCGGGGGGGCCTGAGCAGTTCTTC. Translated: CASSPGLAGGPEQFF. This chain connects TRBV7-6 to TRBJ2-1, with 15 bases lining up with TRBD2. CDR3 length: 15 amino acids. Germline values: CDR1 SGHVS, CDR2 FNYEAQ. J lost 9 bases, V lost 5 bases, and 5 bases had no gene match.

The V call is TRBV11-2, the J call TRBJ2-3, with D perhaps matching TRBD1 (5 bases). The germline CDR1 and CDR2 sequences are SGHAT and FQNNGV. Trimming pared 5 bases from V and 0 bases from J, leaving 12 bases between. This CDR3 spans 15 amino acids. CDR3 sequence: CASSGRTLSTDTQYF. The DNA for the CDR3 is TGTGCCAGCAGCGGGCGGACACTTAGCACAGATACGCAGTATTTT. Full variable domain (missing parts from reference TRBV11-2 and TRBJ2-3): EAGVAQSPRYKIIEKRQSVAFWCNPISGHATLYWYQQILGQGPKLLIQFQNNGVVDDSQLPKDRFSAERLKGVDSTLKIQPAKLEDSAVYLCASSGRTLSTDTQYFGPGTRLTVL.

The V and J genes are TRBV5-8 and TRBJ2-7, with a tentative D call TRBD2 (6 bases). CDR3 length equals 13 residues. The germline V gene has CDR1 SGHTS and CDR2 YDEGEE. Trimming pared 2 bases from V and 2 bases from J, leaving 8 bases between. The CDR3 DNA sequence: TGTGCCAGCAGCTTACCGGGGGCCTACGAGCAGTACTTC. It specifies CASSLPGAYEQYF.

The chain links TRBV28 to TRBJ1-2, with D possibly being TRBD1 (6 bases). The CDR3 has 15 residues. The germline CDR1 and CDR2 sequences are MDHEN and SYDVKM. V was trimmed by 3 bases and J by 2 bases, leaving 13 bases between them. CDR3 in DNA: TGTGCCAGCAGTTTGCCCTGGACAGTAAACTATGGCTACACCTTC. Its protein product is CASSLPWTVNYGYTF.

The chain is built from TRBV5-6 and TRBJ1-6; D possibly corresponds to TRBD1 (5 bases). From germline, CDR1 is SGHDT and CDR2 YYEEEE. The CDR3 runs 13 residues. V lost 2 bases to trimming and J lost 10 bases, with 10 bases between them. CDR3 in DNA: TGTGCCAGCAGCTTTGGGGGGGGATCACCCCTCCACTTT. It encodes CASSFGGGSPLHF.

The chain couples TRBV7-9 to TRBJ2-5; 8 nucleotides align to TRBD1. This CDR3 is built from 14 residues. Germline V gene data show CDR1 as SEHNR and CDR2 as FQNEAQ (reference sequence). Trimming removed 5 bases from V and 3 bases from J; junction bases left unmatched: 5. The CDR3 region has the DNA TGTGCCAGCAGCCTCGACAGGGGAGAAGAGACCCAGTACTTC. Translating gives CASSLDRGEETQYF.

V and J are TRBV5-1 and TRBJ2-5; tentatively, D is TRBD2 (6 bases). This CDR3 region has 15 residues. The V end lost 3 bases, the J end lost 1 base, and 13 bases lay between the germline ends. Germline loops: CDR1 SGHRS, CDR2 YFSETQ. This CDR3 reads CASSSDGRGQETQYF. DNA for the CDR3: TGCGCCAGCAGCTCAGACGGGAGAGGCCAAGAGACCCAGTACTTC.

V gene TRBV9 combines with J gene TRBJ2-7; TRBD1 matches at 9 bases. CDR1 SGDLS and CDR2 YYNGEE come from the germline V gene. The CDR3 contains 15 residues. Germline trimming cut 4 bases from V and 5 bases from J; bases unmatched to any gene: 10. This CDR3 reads CASSPLTGGGDEQYF. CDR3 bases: TGTGCCAGCAGCCCCCTGACAGGGGGAGGTGACGAGCAGTACTTC.

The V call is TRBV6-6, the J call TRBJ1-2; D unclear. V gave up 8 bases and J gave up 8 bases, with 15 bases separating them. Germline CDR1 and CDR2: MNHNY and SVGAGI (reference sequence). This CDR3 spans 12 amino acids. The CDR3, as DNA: TGTGCCAGCGGCCGCCTCACGGGGGGCTACACCTTC. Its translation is CASGRLTGGYTF.

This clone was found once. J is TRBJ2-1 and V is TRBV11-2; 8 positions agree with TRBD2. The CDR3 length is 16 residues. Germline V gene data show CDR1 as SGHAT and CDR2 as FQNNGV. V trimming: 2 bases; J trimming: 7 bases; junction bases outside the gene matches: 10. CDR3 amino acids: CASSLIPGLVGNEQFF. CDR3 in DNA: TGTGCCAGCAGCTTAATCCCGGGACTAGTTGGTAATGAGCAGTTCTTC.

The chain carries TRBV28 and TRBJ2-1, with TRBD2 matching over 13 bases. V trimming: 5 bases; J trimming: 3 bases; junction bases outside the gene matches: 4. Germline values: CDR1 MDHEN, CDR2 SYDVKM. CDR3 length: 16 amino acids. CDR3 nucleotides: TGTGCCAGCAGTCCGCGGACTAGCGGGGGCTACAATGAGCAGTTCTTC. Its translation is CASSPRTSGGYNEQFF.

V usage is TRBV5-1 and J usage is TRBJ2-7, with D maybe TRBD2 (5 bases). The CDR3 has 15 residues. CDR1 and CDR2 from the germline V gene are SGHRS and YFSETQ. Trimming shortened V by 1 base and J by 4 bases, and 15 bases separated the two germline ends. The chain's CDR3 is CASSLSESRGYEQYF. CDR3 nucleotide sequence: TGCGCCAGCAGCTTGTCGGAATCCCGGGGTTACGAGCAGTACTTC.

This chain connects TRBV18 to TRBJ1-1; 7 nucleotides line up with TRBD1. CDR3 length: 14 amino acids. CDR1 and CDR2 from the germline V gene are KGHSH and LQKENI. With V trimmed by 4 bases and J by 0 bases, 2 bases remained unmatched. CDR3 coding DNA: TGTGCCAGCTCACAGGGGACAGTGAACACTGAAGCTTTCTTT. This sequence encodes CASSQGTVNTEAFF.

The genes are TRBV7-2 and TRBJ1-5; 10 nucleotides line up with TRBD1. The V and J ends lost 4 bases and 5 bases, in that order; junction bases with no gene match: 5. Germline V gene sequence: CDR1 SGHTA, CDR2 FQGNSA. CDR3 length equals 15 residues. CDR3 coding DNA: TGTGCCAGCAGCTCTTCGGGACAGGGGTATCAGCCCCAGCATTTT. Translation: CASSSSGQGYQPQHF.

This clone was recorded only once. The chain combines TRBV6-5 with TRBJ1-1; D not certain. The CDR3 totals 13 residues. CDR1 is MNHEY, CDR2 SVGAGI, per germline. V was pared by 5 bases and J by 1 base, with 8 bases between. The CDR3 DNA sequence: TGTGCCAGCAGTGAACGAGGGAACACTGAAGCTTTCTTT. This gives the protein CASSERGNTEAFF.